These T cell receptor beta chains were read from a single sample in a study of blood T cell repertoires in COVID-19. Sequencing was performed with immunoSEQ multiplex PCR; in TCRdb, only in-frame clones are kept and a portion is missing. The table records over 90,000 clones, about four fifths of them present only once. What was sequenced was peripheral blood. The source of these receptors is a human donor in a cohort sampled during active COVID-19. CDR3s include the opening cysteine and the closing phenylalanine or tryptophan. Fields, in order: clone size, D gene, J gene, V gene, CDR3 DNA, CDR3 protein. A D gene is named only where the DNA matches it firmly. Size values are once, few and many counts, or a class for expanded clones, and some rows have none.

>NA|TRBD1|TRBJ1-2|TRBV2
TGTGCCAGGCGAACAGGGGATGGCTACACCTTC
CARRTGDGYTF
>NA|TRBD1|TRBJ1-6|TRBV5-1
TGCGCCAGCAGCCTCCGACAGGGTTATAATTCACCCCTCCACTTT
CASSLRQGYNSPLHF
>NA|NA|TRBJ1-3|TRBV5-4
TGTGCCAGCAGCTTGTCGGGGGGCTCTGGAAACACCATATATTTT
CASSLSGGSGNTIYF
>NA|NA|TRBJ1-4|TRBV5-1
TGCGCCAGCAGCTTGGCCGGCAGGGGATCGCCGAATGAAAAACTGTTTTTT
CASSLAGRGSPNEKLFF
>few|TRBD1|TRBJ2-1|TRBV5-8
TGTGCCAGCAGCTCCGACAGGGGGTTTTCGAATGAGCAGTTCTTC
CASSSDRGFSNEQFF
>NA|NA|TRBJ1-5|TRBV5-5
TGTGCCAGCAGCTTGGAAACAGCCAGCTTTGGACAGCCCCAGCATTTT
CASSLETASFGQPQHF
>NA|NA|TRBJ2-7|TRBV15
TGTGCCACCAGCCAGGGCGGCGAGCAGTACTTC
CATSQGGEQYF
>NA|TRBD1|TRBJ1-2|TRBV6-5
TGTGCCAGCAGAGGATCCGGGACAGGACCCTCTGGCTACACCTTC
CASRGSGTGPSGYTF
>NA|NA|TRBJ2-5|TRBV11-3
TGTGCCAGCAGCTTAGGGAGGGCGGGGGAGACCCAGTACTTC
CASSLGRAGETQYF
>NA|NA|TRBJ1-1|TRBV2
TGTGCCAGCGGGGACAACCCCGAGATCATGAACACTGAAGCTTTCTTT
CASGDNPEIMNTEAFF
>NA|TRBD1|TRBJ2-7|TRBV7-9
TGTGCCAGCAGCCACCAGATGACAGGGGGTTACGAGCAGTACTTC
CASSHQMTGGYEQYF
>NA|TRBD2|TRBJ2-7|TRBV11-3
TGTGCCAGCAGCTTCTCCCCGGGAGGGCGCGAGCAGTACTTC
CASSFSPGGREQYF
>NA|NA|TRBJ2-7|TRBV27
TGTGCCAGCAGTTTATCCGGGTCCCCTTGGGAGCAGTACTTC
CASSLSGSPWEQYF
>once|NA|TRBJ2-3|TRBV18
TGTGCCAGCTCACGTAGTGGACTCACAGATACGCAGTATTTT
CASSRSGLTDTQYF
>NA|TRBD1|TRBJ1-5|TRBV2
TGTGCCAGCACCGGGACAGGGAGTCAGCCCCAGCATTTT
CASTGTGSQPQHF
>NA|TRBD1|TRBJ2-7|TRBV5-8
TGTGCCAGCAGCACGACAGGGGGGGATTTGAGGGAGCAGTACTTC
CASSTTGGDLREQYF
>NA|TRBD1|TRBJ2-3|TRBV14
TGTGCCAGCAGCCAAGGAGGGGGACAGTTATCAGATACGCAGTATTTT
CASSQGGGQLSDTQYF
>NA|NA|TRBJ1-5|TRBV7-2
TGTGCCAGCAGCTCCGAACAGGGAGGGAGCAATCAGCCCCAGCATTTT
CASSSEQGGSNQPQHF
>NA|NA|TRBJ2-5|TRBV5-8
TGTGCCAGCAGCTTGGTTCGGCGGGAGACCCAGTACTTC
CASSLVRRETQYF
>NA|NA|TRBJ1-5|TRBV2
TGTGCCAGCAGCCTACAGGGCAATCAGCCCCAGCATTTT
CASSLQGNQPQHF
>NA|NA|TRBJ2-1|TRBV7-9
TGTGCCAGCAGCTTAGCGTCGAATGAGCAGTTCTTC
CASSLASNEQFF
>NA|NA|TRBJ1-6|TRBV7-8
TGTGCCAGCAGCTTGAGGGAACTCTATAATTCACCCCTCCACTTT
CASSLRELYNSPLHF
>NA|NA|TRBJ2-7|TRBV21-1
TGTGCCAGCAGCCCTCCGCTAGACAGGGTCTCCTACGAGCAGTACTTC
CASSPPLDRVSYEQYF
>NA|NA|TRBJ1-2|TRBV4-2
TGTGCCAGCAGCTTAGCCGGCACTACTAACTATGGCTACACCTTC
CASSLAGTTNYGYTF
>NA|NA|TRBJ2-3|TRBV4-3
TGCGCCAGCAGCCAAGAAAGAACACAGGGCCGGGCAGATACGCAGTATTTT
CASSQERTQGRADTQYF
>NA|NA|TRBJ2-5|TRBV5-1
TGCGCCAGCAGCTTGACAGTACTCCAAGAGACCCAGTACTTC
CASSLTVLQETQYF
>NA|NA|TRBJ2-7|TRBV5-1
TGCGCCAGCAGCTCGAGTGGGGGCGAGCGCGAGCAGTACTTC
CASSSSGGEREQYF
>NA|TRBD1|TRBJ2-7|TRBV11-3
TGTGCCAGCAGCTCTTTAAGACAGGGGGGATACGAGCAGTACTTC
CASSSLRQGGYEQYF
>NA|NA|TRBJ1-4|TRBV6-1
TGTGCCAGCAGTGAATTGAGGCAGACTAATGAAAAACTGTTTTTT
CASSELRQTNEKLFF
>few|TRBD1|TRBJ1-5|TRBV18
TGTGCCAGCTCAGCCCAAGACAGGGATCAGCCCCAGCATTTT
CASSAQDRDQPQHF
>NA|TRBD1|TRBJ1-4|TRBV28
TGTGCCAGCAGTTTTGGGTCAGGGGGTCGGGAAAAACTGTTTTTT
CASSFGSGGREKLFF
>NA|TRBD1|TRBJ2-6|TRBV27
TGTGCCAGCAGTCCCCACAGGGGGAGCTCTGGGGCCAACGTCCTGACTTTC
CASSPHRGSSGANVLTF
>NA|TRBD1|TRBJ2-5|TRBV11-2
TGTGCCAGCAGCCGGGGACAGCTCCAAGAGACCCAGTACTTC
CASSRGQLQETQYF
>NA|TRBD1|TRBJ1-1|TRBV9
TGTGCCAGCAGCGTGGCAGGGGGCTGGAACACTGAAGCTTTCTTT
CASSVAGGWNTEAFF
>NA|TRBD1|TRBJ1-6|TRBV7-6
TGTGCCAGCAGTCCAGGACAGGGAAGACGAAATTCACCCCTCCACTTT
CASSPGQGRRNSPLHF
>NA|TRBD1|TRBJ1-2|TRBV28
TGTGCCAGTTATGCAGGGGGCCGAAGAGGAGGCTACACCTTC
CASYAGGRRGGYTF
>NA|TRBD2|TRBJ2-2|TRBV5-1
TGCGCCAGCAGGTCCCTCTCGGGGGGATACACCGGGGAGCTGTTTTTT
CASRSLSGGYTGELFF
>NA|NA|TRBJ2-5|TRBV5-1
TGCGCCAGCAGCCTGTGGACACCGTCTCAAGAGACCCAGTACTTC
CASSLWTPSQETQYF
>NA|TRBD1|TRBJ1-2|TRBV19
TGTGCCAGTAGTGTTCCGGGACAGGGGGACTATGGCTACACCTTC
CASSVPGQGDYGYTF
>NA|NA|TRBJ2-6|TRBV7-9
TGTGCCAGCAGCCCTAATTTGGTTGGGGCCAACGTCCTGACTTTC
CASSPNLVGANVLTF
>NA|NA|TRBJ1-1|TRBV4-3
TGCGCCAGCAGCCAAGATCCCCTATTGAACACTGAAGCTTTCTTT
CASSQDPLLNTEAFF
>NA|TRBD1|TRBJ1-5|TRBV9
TGTGCCAGCAGCGCTACCGGGACAGGCAATCAGCCCCAGCATTTT
CASSATGTGNQPQHF
>NA|NA|TRBJ1-4|TRBV4-3
TGCGCCAGCAGCCAGGGGACACGGCCAAATGAAAAACTGTTTTTT
CASSQGTRPNEKLFF
>once|NA|TRBJ2-7|TRBV5-4
TGTGCCAGCAGCTCTGGGGGGAGCGCCTACGAGCAGTACTTC
CASSSGGSAYEQYF
>NA|NA|TRBJ1-1|TRBV5-4
TGTGCCAGCAGATGGGACTCCCAGAACACTGAAGCTTTCTTT
CASRWDSQNTEAFF
>NA|NA|TRBJ2-5|TRBV3-1/TRBV3-2
TGTGCCAGCAGACCCGGACAAGATGAGACCCAGTACTTC
CASRPGQDETQYF
>once|NA|TRBJ1-1|TRBV3-1/TRBV3-2
TGTGCCAGCAGCCAAGATCCCCTCTGGACACCTGAAGCTTTCTTT
CASSQDPLWTPEAFF